This entry lists 23 T cell receptor beta chains sequenced from one sample in a study of T cell changes during pregnancy in multiple sclerosis. Profiling relied on immunoSEQ multiplex PCR, and the TCRdb table lists in-frame clones only, not all of them. The sample lists approximately 97,000 clones, about nine tenths seen once, with 0.7% to 0.9% in the top ten. The sample consisted of peripheral blood, taken in the second trimester of pregnancy. These receptors were obtained from a female donor in good health, enrolled as a control in a pregnancy study.

The V and J genes are TRBV5-4 and TRBJ1-2, with 9 bases lining up with TRBD1. The junction had 2 bases not matched to a gene; V was cut back by 2 bases and J by 6 bases. CDR1 is SGHNT and CDR2 is YYREEE in the germline V gene (reference sequence). CDR3 length: 13 amino acids. CDR3 DNA sequence: TGTGCCAGCAGCTTACAGGGGGCTGATGGCTACACCTTC. Amino acids: CASSLQGADGYTF. Full variable domain (rest looked up from reference TRBV5-4 and TRBJ1-2): ETGVTQSPTHLIKTRGQQVTLRCSSQSGHNTVSWYQQALGQGPQFIFQYYREEENGRGNFPPRFSGLQFPNYSSELNVNALELDDSALYLCASSLQGADGYTFGSGTRLTVV.

This chain links TRBV7-9 with TRBJ2-4, with D possibly matching TRBD1 (6 bases). Germline V CDR1 and CDR2: SEHNR, FQNEAQ (reference sequence). V lost 1 base to trimming and J lost 2 bases, with 9 bases between them. The CDR3 length is 15 residues. In DNA form, the CDR3 reads TGTGCCAGCAGCTTAGTAACAGGGTCCAAAAACATTCAGTACTTC. This encodes CASSLVTGSKNIQYF.

The chain employs TRBV28 and TRBJ2-5; D remains ambiguous. Deletions cut 9 bases from V and 5 bases from J, with 19 bases between. The germline V gene has CDR1 MDHEN and CDR2 SYDVKM. This CDR3 is built from 14 residues. The CDR3 region has the DNA TGTGCCAGTACTACAAAACGGTTTGGGGAGACCCAGTACTTC. This sequence encodes CASTTKRFGETQYF.

The table lists this clone with a few counts. Here the CDR3 reads CASGGGQGATFF. CDR3 bases: TGTGCTAGTGGCGGTGGACAGGGGGCAACTTTCTTT. V is TRBV12-5 and J is TRBJ1-1, with 11 bases matching TRBD1. This CDR3 has 12 amino acids. Per germline, CDR1 LGHNT and CDR2 FRNRAP. The J segment lost 12 bases and the V segment lost 6 bases, leaving 6 bases of the junction unmatched.

J is TRBJ1-2 and V is TRBV6-1; 11 nucleotides align to TRBD1. This CDR3 region has 15 residues. V shed 2 bases and J 6 bases; nucleotides not matched to a gene: 5. Germline V gene data show CDR1 as MNHNS and CDR2 as SASEGT. This chain's CDR3 is CASSEWAGQGDGYTF. The CDR3 DNA is TGTGCCAGCAGTGAATGGGCGGGACAGGGGGATGGCTACACCTTC.

Comments on this clone: The limits of the CDR3 on the DNA are not certain, so only TCRdb's listed CDR3 is given. The chain combines TRBV19 with TRBJ2-5; whether TRBD1, the table's D call, matches the DNA was not checked. The V gene's germline CDR1 is LNHDA and CDR2 SQIVND (reference sequence). Inclusive of both ends, the CDR3 amounts to 15 amino acids. The CDR3 reads CASSGSGQGEETQYF.

The CDR3 nucleotides are TGCGCCAGCAGCCGACGAGAGGGTAGCTCTGGGGCCAACGTCCTGACTTTC. This encodes CASSRREGSSGANVLTF. The chain couples TRBV4-1 to TRBJ2-6; D possibly corresponds to TRBD2 (5 bases). This CDR3 has 17 amino acids. Germline V gives CDR1 MGHRA, CDR2 YSYEKL. Between the trimmed V and J ends, which lost 4 bases and 0 bases, there was a span of 13 bases.

CDR3 protein: CASAQGTSGPNTYEQYF. The CDR3 region has the DNA TGTGCTAGTGCCCAAGGGACTAGCGGGCCTAATACCTACGAGCAGTACTTC. The chain combines TRBV12-5 with TRBJ2-7; 12 nucleotides line up with TRBD2. Germline V gives CDR1 LGHNT, CDR2 FRNRAP. The CDR3 loop spans 17 amino acids. Trimming at V came to 7 bases and at J to 2 bases, leaving 12 bases not matched to a gene.

The gene calls are TRBV28 and TRBJ2-3; no clear D. CDR1 and CDR2 from the germline V gene are MDHEN and SYDVKM. V lost 7 bases to trimming and J lost 6 bases, with 8 bases between them. The CDR3 contains 11 residues. CDR3 region: CASTLRDTQYF. CDR3 DNA sequence: TGTGCCAGCACCCTCAGGGATACGCAGTATTTT.

The V gene is TRBV28, the J gene TRBJ2-7; 8 positions agree with TRBD1. This CDR3 comprises 16 residues. V dropped 1 base and J dropped 2; count of bases not matched to a gene: 7. Looked up from germline, CDR1 is MDHEN and CDR2 is SYDVKM. CDR3 sequence (DNA): TGTGCCAGCAGTTTATTTCAGGGGGCTATCACCTACGAGCAGTACTTC. It encodes CASSLFQGAITYEQYF.

The chain carries TRBV19 and TRBJ1-5, with D perhaps TRBD1 (5 bases). The germline V gene has CDR1 LNHDA and CDR2 SQIVND (reference sequence). The length of the CDR3 is 13 residues. Trimming removed 8 bases at V and 7 bases at J, with 15 bases between. In DNA, the CDR3 is TGTGCCAGTTCGGGACTCTCTGAGCAGCCCCAGCATTTT. As protein: CASSGLSEQPQHF.

The J gene is TRBJ1-2, the V gene TRBV14; D is possibly TRBD1 (6 bases). V was shortened by 0 bases and J by 6 bases, with 14 bases between the two germline ends. The CDR3 is made up of 15 amino acids. CDR1 and CDR2 from the germline V gene are SGHDN and FVKESK. The CDR3 DNA reads TGTGCCAGCAGCCAAGATTGGTCAGGGGCGGATGGCTACACCTTC. Translated: CASSQDWSGADGYTF.

This clone came up a few times. V usage is TRBV6-1 and J usage is TRBJ1-1; D remains unclear. The CDR3 has 13 amino acids. The V gene's germline CDR1 is MNHNS and CDR2 SASEGT. Trimming pared 4 bases from V and 1 base from J, leaving 7 bases between. This chain's CDR3 is CASSAGKNTEAFF. The DNA for the CDR3 is TGTGCCAGCAGTGCGGGAAAGAACACTGAAGCTTTCTTT.

The rearrangement joins TRBV10-3 to TRBJ2-5, with D perhaps matching TRBD1 (6 bases). Germline loops: CDR1 ENHRY, CDR2 SYGVKD. The V and J ends lost 4 bases and 5 bases respectively, with 11 bases between them. This CDR3 has 13 residues. The chain's CDR3 is CAISVMTGETQYF. CDR3 coding DNA: TGTGCCATCAGTGTCATGACAGGCGAGACCCAGTACTTC.

The rearrangement joins TRBV5-6 to TRBJ1-4; D gene uncertain. There are 14 residues in the CDR3. Deletions cut 3 bases from V and 8 bases from J, with 14 bases between. Germline lookup yields CDR1 SGHDT and CDR2 YYEEEE. This chain's CDR3 is CASSSLAGWEKLFF. In nucleotides, the CDR3 is TGTGCCAGCAGCTCCCTCGCCGGGTGGGAAAAACTGTTTTTT.

The CDR3 nucleotides are TGTGCCAGCAGCTTAGAGACTAGCGGGAGAGGGGATACGCAGTATTTT. It codes for CASSLETSGRGDTQYF. This chain links TRBV11-3 with TRBJ2-3, with TRBD2 identical over 12 bases. CDR1 and CDR2 (germline): SGHNT, YENEEA. V shed 0 bases and J 6 bases; nucleotides not matched to a gene: 4. There are 16 residues in the CDR3. The full variable domain, in which reference TRBV11-3 and TRBJ2-3 provide the parts outside the CDR3, is EAGVVQSPRYKIIEKKQPVAFWCNPISGHNTLYWYLQNLGQGPELLIRYENEEAVDDSQLPKDRFSAERLKGVDSTLKIQPAELGDSAVYLCASSLETSGRGDTQYFGPGTRLTVL.

The chain recombines TRBV27 with TRBJ2-5, with D possibly TRBD1 on 6 matching bases. Trimming cost V 5 bases and J 4 bases, with 20 bases left between them. Per germline, CDR1 MNHEY and CDR2 SMNVEV (reference sequence). This CDR3 is built from 16 residues. The CDR3 protein is CASSPYRAGQRETQYF. CDR3 nucleotide sequence: TGTGCCAGCAGTCCCTACCGGGCAGGACAGAGAGAGACCCAGTACTTC.

This rearrangement joins TRBV14 to TRBJ1-2; the D is unclear. Germline V gene data show CDR1 as SGHDN and CDR2 as FVKESK. The length of the CDR3 is 15 residues. The V end was cut by 0 bases, the J end by 5 bases, with 13 bases between. CDR3 protein: CASSQDKAATYGYTF. The CDR3 coding sequence is TGTGCCAGCAGCCAAGATAAGGCGGCGACGTATGGCTACACCTTC.

This chain links TRBV19 with TRBJ2-1, with 10 bases fitting TRBD1. The ends lost 4 bases at V and 9 bases at J; junction bases unmatched: 3. CDR1 and CDR2 from the germline V gene are LNHDA and SQIVND (reference sequence). CDR3 size: 13 residues. This chain's CDR3 is CASSTGTGVEQFF. CDR3 nucleotide sequence: TGTGCCAGTAGTACTGGGACAGGGGTTGAGCAGTTCTTC. Together with reference TRBV19 and TRBJ2-1, the CDR3 gives the full variable domain: DGGITQSPKYLFRKEGQNVTLSCEQNLNHDAMYWYRQDPGQGLRLIYYSQIVNDFQKGDIAEGYSVSREKKESFPLTVTSAQKNPTAFYLCASSTGTGVEQFFGPGTRLTVL.

The gene calls are TRBV7-2 and TRBJ2-5, with D tentatively TRBD1 (6 bases). V lost 5 bases and J 2 bases, leaving 18 bases between the germline ends. The CDR3 has 16 residues. Per germline, CDR1 SGHTA and CDR2 FQGNSA. The CDR3 spells CASSPQVAQGQETQYF. CDR3 DNA: TGTGCCAGCAGCCCCCAAGTGGCGCAGGGGCAAGAGACCCAGTACTTC.

The CDR3 spells CATSTGFYGYTF. The CDR3 DNA follows: TGTGCCACCTCGACAGGTTTCTATGGCTACACCTTC. This chain connects TRBV6-1 to TRBJ1-2; a possible D gene is TRBD1 (6 bases). Deletions cut 10 bases from V and 4 bases from J, with 13 bases between. This CDR3 is built from 12 residues. CDR1 and CDR2 from the germline V gene are MNHNS and SASEGT.

The table lists this clone with a few counts. This chain uses TRBV28 with TRBJ1-2, with a tentative D call TRBD1 (6 bases). The CDR3 consists of 14 residues. In germline, CDR1 is MDHEN, CDR2 SYDVKM. V lost 5 bases and J lost 0, with 10 bases in between. Written as DNA, the CDR3 is TGTGCCAGCAGTCCCCCAGGGGCTAACTATGGCTACACCTTC. Residues: CASSPPGANYGYTF.

The chain uses TRBV28 and TRBJ2-2, with D perhaps matching TRBD2 (6 bases). The V gene's germline CDR1 is MDHEN and CDR2 SYDVKM. This CDR3 comprises 16 residues. With 6 bases removed from V and 6 bases from J, the gap between germline ends came to 20 bases. The CDR3 DNA follows: TGTGCCAGCAGCCCGGCGGGGCAGGGAATACCCGGGGAGCTGTTTTTT. It specifies CASSPAGQGIPGELFF.